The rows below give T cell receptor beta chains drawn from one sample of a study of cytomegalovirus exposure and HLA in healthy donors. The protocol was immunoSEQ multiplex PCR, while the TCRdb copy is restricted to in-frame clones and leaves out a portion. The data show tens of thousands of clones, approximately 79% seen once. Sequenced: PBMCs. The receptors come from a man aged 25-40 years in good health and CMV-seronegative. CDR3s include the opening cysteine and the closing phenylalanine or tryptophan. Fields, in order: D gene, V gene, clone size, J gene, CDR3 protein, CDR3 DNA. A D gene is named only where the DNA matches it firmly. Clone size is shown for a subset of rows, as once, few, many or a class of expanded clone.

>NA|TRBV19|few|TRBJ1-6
CASSTSGTPLHF
TGTGCCAGTAGTACCTCCGGGACACCCCTCCACTTT
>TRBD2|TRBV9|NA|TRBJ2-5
CASSPWGGETQYF
TGTGCCAGCAGCCCTTGGGGGGGAGAGACCCAGTACTTC
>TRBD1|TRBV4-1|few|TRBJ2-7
CASSHLGQDEQYF
TGCGCCAGCAGCCACCTCGGACAGGACGAGCAGTACTTC
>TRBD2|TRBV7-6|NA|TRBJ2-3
CASSLALIAGGNTDTQYF
TGTGCCAGCAGCTTAGCGCTAATAGCGGGGGGAAACACAGATACGCAGTATTTT
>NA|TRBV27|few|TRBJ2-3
CATSTSDFAPTDTQYF
TGTGCCACGTCTACCTCGGACTTCGCGCCTACAGATACGCAGTATTTT
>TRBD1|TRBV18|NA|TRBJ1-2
CASSRPGTGNYGYTF
TGTGCCAGCTCACGTCCCGGGACAGGGAACTATGGCTACACCTTC
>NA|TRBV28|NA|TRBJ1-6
CASSSPGRHYNSPLHF
TGTGCCAGCAGTTCCCCCGGGAGGCATTATAATTCACCCCTCCACTTT
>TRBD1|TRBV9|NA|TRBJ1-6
CASSVGDRSSYNSPLHF
TGTGCCAGCAGCGTAGGGGACAGGAGCTCCTATAATTCACCCCTCCACTTT
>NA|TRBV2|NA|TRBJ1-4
CASSMAGPNEKLFF
TGTGCCAGCTCCATGGCGGGACCTAATGAAAAACTGTTTTTT
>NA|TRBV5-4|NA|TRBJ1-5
CASSQDSSNQPQHF
TGTGCCAGCAGCCAGGACAGTAGCAATCAGCCCCAGCATTTT
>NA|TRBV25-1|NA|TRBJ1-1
CASSIPTGGFTEAFF
TGTGCCAGCAGTATCCCGACCGGCGGATTCACTGAAGCTTTCTTT
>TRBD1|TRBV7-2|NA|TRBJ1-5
CASSFGQAFNQPQHF
TGTGCCAGCAGCTTTGGACAGGCTTTCAATCAGCCCCAGCATTTT
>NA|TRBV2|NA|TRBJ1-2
CASSESGQENYGYTF
TGTGCCAGCAGTGAATCGGGACAAGAAAACTATGGCTACACCTTC
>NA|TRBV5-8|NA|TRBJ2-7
CASSAGTRGYEQYF
TGTGCCAGCAGCGCCGGGACACGGGGTTACGAGCAGTACTTC
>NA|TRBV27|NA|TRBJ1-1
CASCGGGFVGNTEAFF
TGTGCCAGCTGCGGGGGAGGGTTTGTCGGGAACACTGAAGCTTTCTTT
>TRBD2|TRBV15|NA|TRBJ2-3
CATSREPAGTSGDTQYF
TGTGCCACCAGCAGAGAGCCCGCGGGGACTAGCGGGGATACGCAGTATTTT
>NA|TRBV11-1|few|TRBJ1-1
CASGAANTEAFF
TGTGCCAGCGGAGCAGCGAACACTGAAGCTTTCTTT
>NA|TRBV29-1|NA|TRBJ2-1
CSGSRDSYNEQFF
TGCAGCGGGAGCCGGGACTCCTACAATGAGCAGTTCTTC
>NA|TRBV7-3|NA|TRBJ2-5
CASSTRPGATETQYF
TGTGCCAGCAGCACTCGCCCAGGGGCGACGGAGACCCAGTACTTC
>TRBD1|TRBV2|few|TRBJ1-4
CASSEGDSQATNEKLFF
TGTGCCAGCAGTGAAGGGGACAGCCAAGCAACTAATGAAAAACTGTTTTTT
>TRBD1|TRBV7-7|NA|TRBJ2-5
CASSLGQGRGETQYF
TGTGCCAGCAGCTTGGGACAGGGGCGAGGAGAGACCCAGTACTTC
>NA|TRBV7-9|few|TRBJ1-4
CASSLIGQGDEKLFF
TGTGCCAGCAGCTTAATAGGTCAGGGTGACGAAAAACTGTTTTTT